The following is a T cell receptor (beta chain) sequence with its context. As yet, its antigen is unknown. This entry belongs to a study of post-analysis software for immune sequencing data. As for the study in general: In terms of disease course, relapsing-remitting, secondary progressive and progressive-relapsing multiple sclerosis were included. Study outcomes and limitations: With TRBV5-6, TRBV5-1 and TRBV20-1 included, about 5 TRBV segments were more frequent in patients than in controls. Relative to controls, patients with multiple sclerosis showed significantly lower normalized Chao1 diversity.

The CDR3 spans 16 residues. Per germline, CDR1 MNHEY and CDR2 SVGAGI. V gave up 2 bases and J gave up 7 bases; unmatched junction bases: 7. Incorporated into the TCR beta cDNA libraries were unique molecular identifiers, which served to reduce PCR and sequencing biases. Input populations of 1 to 10 million T cells gave rise to 500,000 or so cDNA molecules. TCRdb re-analysed the PCR reads in MiXCR, keeping a single row per CDR3 protein. The sample has fewer than 900,000 distinct CDR3 sequences; more than 45% are singletons. The sequencing input was blood. V usage is TRBV6-5 and J usage is TRBJ2-1; TRBD2 agrees at 11 bases. The clonotype originates from a girl aged 5-17 years with multiple sclerosis. The CDR3 nucleotides read TGTGCCAGCAGTTACCCCGGGACTAGCGGTAAAAATGAGCAGTTCTTC. The encoded protein is CASSYPGTSGKNEQFF.